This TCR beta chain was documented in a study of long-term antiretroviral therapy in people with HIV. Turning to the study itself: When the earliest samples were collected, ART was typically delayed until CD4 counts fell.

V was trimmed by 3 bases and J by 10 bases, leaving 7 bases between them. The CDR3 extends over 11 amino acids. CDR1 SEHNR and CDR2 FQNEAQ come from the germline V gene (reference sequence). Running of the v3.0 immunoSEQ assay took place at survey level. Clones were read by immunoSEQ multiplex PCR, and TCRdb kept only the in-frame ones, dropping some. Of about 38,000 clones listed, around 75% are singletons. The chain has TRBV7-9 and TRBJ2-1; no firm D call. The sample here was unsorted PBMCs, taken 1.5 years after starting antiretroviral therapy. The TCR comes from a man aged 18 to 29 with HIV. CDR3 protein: CASSFSREQFF. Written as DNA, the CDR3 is TGTGCCAGCAGCTTCTCTCGGGAGCAGTTCTTC.